The 31 T cell receptor beta chains presented below share a single source sample, sequenced in a study of Graves' ophthalmopathy and Graves' hyperthyroidism. Investigators amplified TCR beta CDR3 regions from RNA transcripts. The authors performed first-round RT-PCR with HTBI primers and then a second-round multiplex PCR. TCRdb redid the calling of the multiplex PCR reads with MiXCR, one entry per CDR3 protein. The sample contains 200,000 to 250,000 distinct CDR3 sequences, roughly 21% of which appear only once. Sequences were obtained from peripheral blood. Receptors were obtained from a woman between 45 and 65 years old with Graves' ophthalmopathy.

This clonotype was observed at least ten times. The chain employs TRBV11-2 and TRBJ1-2, with D possibly TRBD1 on 5 matching bases. The CDR3 has 17 residues. V was pared by 0 bases and J by 4 bases, with 18 bases between. CDR1 is SGHAT and CDR2 is FQNNGV in the germline V gene. DNA for the CDR3: TGTGCCAGCAGCTTAGATGCGGCTTCAGGGCCCGTCTATGGCTACACCTTC. Encoded protein: CASSLDAASGPVYGYTF. Drawing the rest from reference TRBV11-2 and TRBJ1-2, the complete variable domain is EAGVAQSPRYKIIEKRQSVAFWCNPISGHATLYWYQQILGQGPKLLIQFQNNGVVDDSQLPKDRFSAERLKGVDSTLKIQPAKLEDSAVYLCASSLDAASGPVYGYTFGSGTRLTVV.

There are many counts of this clonotype. The CDR3 nucleotides are TGTGCCAGCAGTCACGGGGATCAGCCCCAGCATTTT. This translates into CASSHGDQPQHF. The chain combines TRBV6-2 or TRBV6-3 with TRBJ1-5; D unresolved. The CDR3 length is 12 residues. Deletions cut 5 bases from V and 5 bases from J, with 7 bases between. Germline V gene sequence: CDR1 MNHEY, CDR2 SVGEGT.

The chain uses TRBV27 and TRBJ2-7; the match to TRBD1 covers 7 bases. V gave up 5 bases and J gave up 6 bases; unmatched junction bases: 4. The CDR3 has 12 amino acids. CDR1 and CDR2 from the germline V gene are MNHEY and SMNVEV (reference sequence). The DNA for the CDR3 is TGTGCCAGCAGTGAAACAGGGGTCGAGCAGTACTTC. Its protein product is CASSETGVEQYF.

V gene TRBV28 combines with J gene TRBJ1-1, with D tentatively TRBD1 (5 bases). The CDR3 sequence is 14 residues long. With 6 bases removed from V and 4 bases from J, the gap between germline ends came to 15 bases. The germline gives CDR1 MDHEN, CDR2 SYDVKM. The CDR3 nucleotides read TGTGCCAGCAGGCCGACAGTCAGGGCCACTGAAGCTTTCTTT. Its translation: CASRPTVRATEAFF.

This clonotype appeared many times. V usage is TRBV29-1 and J usage is TRBJ2-7; 8 nucleotides line up with TRBD1. J was trimmed by 4 bases and V by 0 bases; bases with no gene match: 11. The CDR3 spans 16 residues. Germline V CDR1 and CDR2: SQVTM, ANQGSEA. CDR3 loop: CSVEEQGRGQGYEQYF. CDR3 DNA: TGCAGCGTTGAAGAACAAGGCAGGGGGCAGGGGTACGAGCAGTACTTC.

This clonotype was seen ten or more times. This chain links TRBV2 with TRBJ2-5; D possibly matches TRBD1 or TRBD2 (5 bases each). CDR3 length: 15 amino acids. Per the germline V gene, CDR1 is SNHLY and CDR2 is FYNNEI. V lost 5 bases and J 5 bases, leaving 18 bases between the germline ends. The CDR3 nucleotides are TGTGCCAGCAGTTTCCCCGGGACCCAAAGGGAGACCCAGTACTTC. This translates into CASSFPGTQRETQYF. Complete variable domain (other parts from reference TRBV2 and TRBJ2-5): EPEVTQTPSHQVTQMGQEVILRCVPISNHLYFYWYRQILGQKVEFLVSFYNNEISEKSEIFDDQFSVERPDGSNFTLKIRSTKLEDSAMYFCASSFPGTQRETQYFGPGTRLLVL.

Turning to this clonotype: This may stem from a read error, because a much larger clone lies one nucleotide away. The rearrangement uses TRBV5-1 and TRBJ2-5; no clear D gene. This CDR3 is 14 amino acids long. The germline CDR1 and CDR2 sequences are SGHRS and YFSETQ. The chain's CDR3 is CASSTWRPREAQYF. The CDR3 DNA sequence: TGCGCCAGCAGCACCTGGAGACCGCGAGAGGCCCAGTACTTC.

The rearrangement links TRBV11-2 to TRBJ2-7; 9 positions agree with TRBD1. The CDR3 loop spans 16 amino acids. The V gene end was trimmed by 5 bases and the J gene end by 5 bases; junction bases not matched to a gene: 13. CDR1 SGHAT and CDR2 FQNNGV come from the germline V gene. CDR3 nucleotides: TGTGCCAGCAGCAGAACTTCGGGACAGGGATACAACGAGCAGTACTTC. This translates into CASSRTSGQGYNEQYF.

Comment on this clonotype: Just one base apart from a much larger clone, this may be a read error. The chain employs TRBV6-1 and TRBJ2-7, with D uncertain. Germline assignment: CDR1 MNHNS and CDR2 SASEGT. This CDR3 has 12 amino acids. V lost 8 bases and J lost 2, with 10 bases in between. The CDR3 reads CASAQIPYEQYF. The CDR3 nucleotides read TGTGCCAGCGCACAGATTCCCTACGAGCAGTACTTC.

This clonotype has a count of ten or more. The rearrangement links TRBV6-1 to TRBJ2-7; 8 bases are shared with TRBD2. Germline values: CDR1 MNHNS, CDR2 SASEGT. This CDR3 has 15 residues. The V gene end was trimmed by 7 bases and the J gene end by 4 bases; junction bases not matched to a gene: 12. The CDR3 nucleotides are TGTGCCAGCACCGCAGCGGGAGACGGCCTATACGAGCAGTACTTC. Translation gives CASTAAGDGLYEQYF.

This clonotype was found many times. The chain joins TRBV5-8 to TRBJ2-5, with TRBD2 matching over 8 bases. V shed 4 bases, J shed 0 bases, and the junction held 8 bases outside the gene matches. CDR3 length: 16 amino acids. CDR1 SGHTS and CDR2 YDEGEE come from the germline V gene. The CDR3 DNA is TGTGCCAGCAGCCGACCAACTAGCGGATACCAAGAGACCCAGTACTTC. As protein: CASSRPTSGYQETQYF.

This clonotype occurred many times. The V gene is TRBV4-1, the J gene TRBJ2-7; 8 bases line up with TRBD1. The CDR3 has 15 amino acids. The junction had 8 bases not matched to a gene; V was cut back by 1 base and J by 6 bases. The germline V gene encodes CDR1 MGHRA and CDR2 YSYEKL. The CDR3 nucleotides are TGCGCCAGCAGCCAAGTACAGGGGGGTATTTTCGAGCAGTACTTC. It specifies CASSQVQGGIFEQYF.

The CDR3 region is CASSLGLQGRGNTIYF. The CDR3 coding sequence is TGTGCCAGCAGCTTAGGTCTACAGGGAAGGGGAAACACCATATATTTT. The chain has TRBV11-2 and TRBJ1-3; weak D call: TRBD1 (6 bases). The CDR3 sequence is 16 residues long. From germline, CDR1 is SGHAT and CDR2 FQNNGV. V was pared by 1 base and J by 4 bases, with 14 bases between.

This clonotype was seen many times. This rearrangement joins TRBV20-1 to TRBJ2-7; 9 nucleotides line up with TRBD1. The CDR3 is made up of 15 amino acids. After removal of 6 bases from V and 4 bases from J, the junction contained 13 bases not matched to a gene. Germline V lookup: CDR1 DFQATT, CDR2 SNEGSKA (reference sequence). The CDR3 loop is CSASRWGQGRYEQYF. The DNA for the CDR3 is TGCAGTGCCTCTCGTTGGGGACAGGGAAGGTACGAGCAGTACTTC.

This clonotype was seen repeatedly, ten times or more. This chain uses TRBV6-5 with TRBJ1-1; 10 positions match TRBD1. The ends lost 0 bases at V and 2 bases at J; junction bases unmatched: 3. The CDR3 is 16 amino acids. The germline gives CDR1 MNHEY, CDR2 SVGAGI. CDR3 coding DNA: TGTGCCAGCAGTTACTCTGGACAGGGGGTAAACACTGAAGCTTTCTTT. Translation gives CASSYSGQGVNTEAFF.

The rearrangement uses TRBV5-1 and TRBJ2-4, with D unresolved. CDR3 size: 15 residues. CDR1 and CDR2 (germline): SGHRS, YFSETQ. The V end was cut by 2 bases, the J end by 4 bases, with 13 bases between. The CDR3 nucleotides are TGCGCCAGCAGCTTTCCCTCGATCGGTAAAAACATTCAGTACTTC. Translation: CASSFPSIGKNIQYF. Full variable domain (outside the CDR3, taken from reference TRBV5-1 and TRBJ2-4): KAGVTQTPRYLIKTRGQQVTLSCSPISGHRSVSWYQQTPGQGLQFLFEYFSETQRNKGNFPGRFSGRQFSNSRSEMNVSTLELGDSALYLCASSFPSIGKNIQYFGAGTRLSVL.

Concerning this clonotype: Compared with germline, one end of the junction differs, possibly owing to a read error. The CDR3 protein is CSARSSPRVEAQYF. Here the CDR3 DNA reads TGCAGTGCTAGGAGCAGTCCTAGAGTAGAGGCCCAGTACTTC. J is TRBJ2-5 and V is TRBV20-1; the D is unclear. This CDR3 spans 14 amino acids. Germline V gene sequence: CDR1 DFQATT, CDR2 SNEGSKA (reference sequence).

The chain carries TRBV3-1 and TRBJ2-2, with D possibly matching TRBD1 (6 bases). The CDR3 sequence is 14 residues long. V dropped 7 bases and J dropped 4 bases, with 13 bases sitting between them. In germline, CDR1 is LGHDT, CDR2 YNNKEL (reference sequence). Written as DNA, the CDR3 is TGTGCCAGCACCAGGGGAGTGGGCACCGGGGAGCTGTTTTTT. Its protein is CASTRGVGTGELFF.

This clonotype was seen many times. The gene calls are TRBV24-1 and TRBJ2-5; perhaps TRBD1 as D (6 bases). The CDR3 has 13 residues. V lost 7 bases and J lost 2, with 10 bases in between. The germline CDR1 and CDR2 sequences are KGHDR and SFDVKD. The CDR3 nucleotides read TGTGCCACCAGGAACAGGGCTCAAGAGACCCAGTACTTC. This translates into CATRNRAQETQYF.

This clonotype was observed many times. The rearrangement links TRBV20-1 to TRBJ1-5; 9 bases map to TRBD1. The V and J ends lost 5 bases and 6 bases, in that order; junction bases with no gene match: 14. From germline, CDR1 is DFQATT and CDR2 SNEGSKA (reference sequence). The CDR3 has 16 amino acids. As DNA, the CDR3 is TGCAGTGCTTCTTCCCAAACAGGGGGCGCGGGTCAGCCCCAGCATTTT. Amino acids: CSASSQTGGAGQPQHF.

This clonotype was counted at least ten times. This chain uses TRBV11-2 with TRBJ2-7; D not certain. Trimming pared 0 bases from V and 2 bases from J, leaving 11 bases between. Germline V CDR1 and CDR2: SGHAT, FQNNGV. The CDR3 loop spans 15 amino acids. The CDR3 DNA reads TGTGCCAGCAGCTTAGATAACGCGAACACCTACGAGCAGTACTTC. Protein: CASSLDNANTYEQYF.

This clonotype was detected ten times or more. The chain couples TRBV7-3 to TRBJ2-7, with a tentative D call TRBD2 (5 bases). CDR3 size: 13 residues. Looked up from germline, CDR1 is SGHTA and CDR2 is FQGTGA. Trimming removed 0 bases from V and 4 bases from J, with 7 bases in between. DNA for the CDR3: TGTGCCAGCAGCTTAACACGGGAATACGAGCAGTACTTC. This gives the protein CASSLTREYEQYF.

V is TRBV6-4 and J is TRBJ1-5, with 12 bases lining up with TRBD1. J was trimmed by 4 bases and V by 5 bases; bases with no gene match: 15. The germline V gene encodes CDR1 MRHNA and CDR2 SNTAGT. The CDR3 loop spans 19 amino acids. This CDR3 is CASSRQAWGQGAGNQPQHF. The CDR3 DNA follows: TGTGCCAGCAGTCGACAAGCATGGGGACAGGGGGCGGGAAATCAGCCCCAGCATTTT.

In this sample, this clonotype turned up a few times. The rearrangement joins TRBV3-1 to TRBJ2-7, with a possible D match to TRBD1 (6 bases). Germline-derived CDR1 and CDR2 are LGHDT and YNNKEL (reference sequence). The V gene lost 0 bases and the J gene lost 3 bases, with 15 bases spanning the gap. The CDR3 length is 16 residues. The CDR3 DNA reads as TGTGCCAGCAGCCAAGATGGTCAGGGGCCAAACTACGAGCAGTACTTC. Its translation: CASSQDGQGPNYEQYF.

There are many counts of this clonotype. CDR3 sequence: CASSSDRGLNEQFF. CDR3 DNA: TGTGCCAGCAGTTCAGACAGGGGCCTCAATGAGCAGTTCTTC. The chain couples TRBV28 to TRBJ2-1; 8 bases align to TRBD1. The CDR3 is 14 residues long. Trimming removed 4 bases from V and 6 bases from J; junction bases left unmatched: 5. Germline lookup yields CDR1 MDHEN and CDR2 SYDVKM.

This clonotype was seen a handful of times. V is TRBV27 and J is TRBJ2-5; 9 bases line up with TRBD1. V shed 4 bases and J 5 bases; nucleotides not matched to a gene: 5. CDR1 and CDR2 from the germline V gene are MNHEY and SMNVEV (reference sequence). The CDR3 contains 14 residues. The CDR3 DNA reads TGTGCCAGCAGTTACAGGGGGCGGGGGGAGACCCAGTACTTC. Its translation: CASSYRGRGETQYF.

As to this clonotype: A much larger clonotype is one base distant, so this may be a read error. The rearrangement joins TRBV7-2 to TRBJ1-5; unclear D gene. The CDR3 runs 13 residues. Trimming removed 5 bases from V and 7 bases from J, with 12 bases in between. Germline loops: CDR1 SGHTA, CDR2 FQGNSA. The chain's CDR3 is CASSGRFYQPQHF. CDR3 DNA: TGTGCCAGCAGCGGCAGGTTCTACCAGCCCCAGCATTTT.

The chain carries TRBV19 and TRBJ2-7, with a possible D match to TRBD2 (5 bases). This CDR3 is built from 13 residues. The germline V gene encodes CDR1 LNHDA and CDR2 SQIVND (reference sequence). V dropped 5 bases and J dropped 2 bases, with 10 bases sitting between them. The chain's CDR3 is CASSQAGTYEQYF. CDR3 DNA sequence: TGTGCCAGTAGTCAGGCGGGCACCTACGAGCAGTACTTC.

This clonotype was observed once. The chain employs TRBV11-2 and TRBJ2-7; D not resolved. Germline loops: CDR1 SGHAT, CDR2 FQNNGV. Trimming stripped 1 base from V and 5 bases from J, with 15 bases between. The CDR3 has 15 residues. CDR3 sequence reads: CASSLVGRKAHEQYF. CDR3 nucleotides: TGTGCCAGCAGCTTAGTTGGCCGGAAGGCCCACGAGCAGTACTTC.

This clonotype was counted ten times or more. The gene calls are TRBV20-1 and TRBJ2-7, with TRBD2 matching over 7 bases. CDR3 length: 14 residues. Germline V lookup: CDR1 DFQATT, CDR2 SNEGSKA (reference sequence). After removal of 0 bases from V and 2 bases from J, the junction contained 4 bases not matched to a gene. CDR3 protein: CSARDLAGTYEQYF. CDR3 DNA sequence: TGCAGTGCTAGAGATTTAGCGGGTACCTACGAGCAGTACTTC.

This clonotype has a handful of counts. The chain carries TRBV20-1 and TRBJ2-7; TRBD2 agrees at 8 bases. Germline CDR1 reads DFQATT; CDR2 reads SNEGSKA (reference sequence). The junction had 11 bases not matched to a gene; V was cut back by 4 bases and J by 0 bases. CDR3 size: 16 residues. CDR3: CSAIGSGMGASYEQYF. In nucleotides, the CDR3 is TGCAGTGCTATTGGTAGCGGGATGGGGGCCTCCTACGAGCAGTACTTC.